The 15 T cell receptor beta chains presented below share a single source sample, sequenced in a study of cytomegalovirus exposure and HLA in healthy donors. Measured with immunoSEQ multiplex PCR; TCRdb has only the in-frame clones, and not every one. Here the sample spans about 400,000 clones, 86% being singletons. The sample taken for sequencing was PBMCs. The receptors originated from a woman aged 18 to 35 in good health and CMV-seronegative.

CDR3 bases: TGTGCCAGCACCAGGGACAGGGGGGATGGCTACACCTTC. Residues: CASTRDRGDGYTF. This chain joins TRBV7-2 and TRBJ1-2, with 11 nucleotides matching TRBD1. The ends lost 7 bases at V and 6 bases at J; junction bases unmatched: 4. The germline V gene encodes CDR1 SGHTA and CDR2 FQGNSA. The CDR3 totals 13 residues. The whole variable domain, filled in from reference TRBV7-2 and TRBJ1-2, reads GAGVSQSPSNKVTEKGKDVELRCDPISGHTALYWYRQSLGQGLEFLIYFQGNSAPDKSGLPSDRFSAERTGGSVSTLTIQRTQQEDSAVYLCASTRDRGDGYTFGSGTRLTVV.

This clone was seen once. The chain links TRBV6-1 to TRBJ2-7; 10 bases match TRBD1. The V gene end was trimmed by 5 bases and the J gene end by 2 bases; junction bases not matched to a gene: 6. Germline loops: CDR1 MNHNS, CDR2 SASEGT. This CDR3 comprises 15 residues. CDR3 DNA sequence: TGTGCCAGCAGTCAAGACAGGGGGCCTACCTACGAGCAGTACTTC. Translating it yields CASSQDRGPTYEQYF.

In this sample, this clone turned up once. The V gene is TRBV7-9, the J gene TRBJ1-4; maybe TRBD1 (6 bases). Trimming removed 4 bases at V and 7 bases at J, with 16 bases between. This CDR3 contains 15 residues. The germline gives CDR1 SEHNR, CDR2 FQNEAQ (reference sequence). CDR3 sequence (DNA): TGTGCCAGCAGCTCAAACAGGGCGTTGGGTGAAAAACTGTTTTTT. Residues: CASSSNRALGEKLFF.

The chain uses TRBV15 and TRBJ2-7, with D perhaps matching TRBD2 (6 bases). The CDR3 is 17 residues long. Germline V gene lookup returns CDR1 LNHNV and CDR2 YYDKDF (reference sequence). The germline V and J ends were trimmed by 1 base and 3 bases, with 19 bases remaining between them. This CDR3 is CATSRVPVVEGVYEQYF. The CDR3 DNA follows: TGTGCCACCAGCAGAGTCCCGGTGGTGGAGGGAGTCTACGAGCAGTACTTC.

This chain uses TRBV4-1 with TRBJ1-2, with D tentatively TRBD1 (5 bases). The CDR3 spans 14 residues. The germline gives CDR1 MGHRA, CDR2 YSYEKL. V lost 1 base, J lost 4 bases, and 10 bases lay in between. CDR3 loop: CASSQAQGGYGYTF. DNA of the CDR3: TGCGCCAGCAGCCAAGCCCAGGGTGGCTATGGCTACACCTTC.

The chain links TRBV6-1 to TRBJ1-5; no clear D. Germline CDR1 and CDR2: MNHNS and SASEGT. Trimming left V 6 bases short and J 3 bases short, with 9 bases between. CDR3 length: 13 residues. The CDR3 loop reads CASRVDSNQPQHF. The CDR3 DNA follows: TGTGCCAGCAGGGTGGACTCCAATCAGCCCCAGCATTTT.

V is TRBV13 and J is TRBJ1-2, with 8 nucleotides matching TRBD1. CDR3 length equals 15 residues. The V gene's germline CDR1 is PRHDT and CDR2 FYEKMQ (reference sequence). V lost 3 bases and J lost 6; bases outside the gene matches: 9. CDR3 bases: TGTGCCAGCAGCTTGAGGACAGGGTACTTGGATGGCTACACCTTC. It specifies CASSLRTGYLDGYTF. Combining the CDR3 with reference TRBV13 and TRBJ1-2 gives the whole variable domain AAGVIQSPRHLIKEKRETATLKCYPIPRHDTVYWYQQGPGQDPQFLISFYEKMQSDKGSIPDRFSAQQFSDYHSELNMSSLELGDSALYFCASSLRTGYLDGYTFGSGTRLTVV.

V and J are TRBV6-6 and TRBJ2-1; tentative D call: TRBD2 (5 bases). Trimming stripped 8 bases from V and 6 bases from J, with 14 bases between. Germline lookup yields CDR1 MNHNY and CDR2 SVGAGI (reference sequence). There are 13 residues in the CDR3. In nucleotides, the CDR3 is TGTGCCAGCCAATATGGGGAGCCCAATGAGCAGTTCTTC. This codes for CASQYGEPNEQFF.

This clone was counted between two and nine times. The rearrangement joins TRBV6-1 to TRBJ1-6, with no clear D. This CDR3 contains 13 residues. Germline V gives CDR1 MNHNS, CDR2 SASEGT. V shed 4 bases and J shed 9 bases, with 10 bases lying between them. CDR3 coding DNA: TGTGCCAGCAGTGTTAGCTTCGCTTCACCCCTCCACTTT. Translating it yields CASSVSFASPLHF.

The V and J genes are TRBV6-5 and TRBJ1-3; 7 bases are shared with TRBD1. V shed 6 bases and J 2 bases; nucleotides not matched to a gene: 7. The CDR3 loop spans 15 amino acids. The germline V gene encodes CDR1 MNHEY and CDR2 SVGAGI. Written as DNA, the CDR3 is TGTGCCAGCAGCCCCCGCAGGGGGGCTGGAAACACCATATATTTT. It encodes CASSPRRGAGNTIYF.

Written as DNA, the CDR3 is TGCGCCAGCAGCGGGACTAGCGGGTTGTCGGAACAAGAGACCCAGTACTTC. It codes for CASSGTSGLSEQETQYF. The chain joins TRBV5-1 to TRBJ2-5, with 12 bases that match TRBD2. The CDR3 is 17 residues long. V dropped 4 bases and J dropped 2; count of bases not matched to a gene: 9. Germline V gene data show CDR1 as SGHRS and CDR2 as YFSETQ.

This chain links TRBV29-1 with TRBJ1-1, with D possibly being TRBD1 (6 bases). The V gene lost 7 bases and the J gene lost 4 bases, with 13 bases spanning the gap. Germline CDR1 is SQVTM and CDR2 is ANQGSEA. The CDR3 extends over 12 amino acids. The CDR3 is CSAWGGGTEAFF. In DNA form, the CDR3 reads TGCAGCGCTTGGGGAGGGGGCACTGAAGCTTTCTTT.

The CDR3 DNA is TGTGCCAGCAGACTGGCCGGGACAGGGAGCTCCTACGAGCAGTACTTC. Translation: CASRLAGTGSSYEQYF. The genes are TRBV28 and TRBJ2-7; 9 bases agree with TRBD1. The germline CDR1 and CDR2 sequences are MDHEN and SYDVKM. The CDR3 has 16 residues. The V gene end was trimmed by 6 bases and the J gene end by 0 bases; junction bases not matched to a gene: 9.

V usage is TRBV10-1 and J usage is TRBJ2-7; tentatively, D is TRBD1 (7 bases). CDR1 and CDR2 from the germline V gene are WNHNN and SYGVQD (reference sequence). V shed 2 bases and J shed 6 bases, with 11 bases lying between them. There are 13 residues in the CDR3. CDR3 in DNA: TGCGCCAGCAGTGAGGGGCAGGGGGGCGAGCAGTACTTC. Residues: CASSEGQGGEQYF.

A word on this clone: The identical CDR3 is also encoded by other nucleotide sequences in the sample. This chain joins TRBV20-1 and TRBJ2-7, with 8 positions matching TRBD2. The CDR3 runs 11 residues. Unmatched junction bases numbered 3, after V lost 7 bases and J lost 4 bases. Germline assignment: CDR1 DFQATT and CDR2 SNEGSKA (reference sequence). DNA of the CDR3: TGCAGTGGGGGACTAGTTTACGAGCAGTACTTC. Its protein is CSGGLVYEQYF.